This TCR beta chain was retrieved from a study of T cell clones after liver transplantation. Study overall: TCRbeta sequencing after a pre-transplant mixed lymphocyte reaction identified graft-donor-reactive clones, later tracked in post-transplant blood.

Sequencing used immunoSEQ multiplex PCR; TCRdb keeps in-frame clones, though not all of them. This sample has about 80,000 clones; about 82% occur once, and the top ten carry about 0.45%. Sequencing was performed on CD4+ T cells from blood, taken 45 to 46 months after liver transplant. The sequence derives from a human patient who received a liver transplant. The graft donor may have contributed some T cells.

The CDR3 region has the DNA TGTGCCAGCAGCTTGGAACCCAGTTCCTATGGCTACACCTTC. This translates into CASSLEPSSYGYTF. The chain uses TRBV5-6 and TRBJ1-2; D unclear. This CDR3 is built from 14 residues. The ends were cut back, 0 bases at V and 4 bases at J, with 10 bases in the middle. Germline V gene data show CDR1 as SGHDT and CDR2 as YYEEEE.